What follows are 20 T cell receptor beta chains derived from one specimen sequenced in a study of cytotoxic CD8 clonotypes in ibrutinib-treated CLL. Clones were sequenced by immunoSEQ multiplex PCR, and TCRdb holds only the in-frame ones, with some missing. This table holds some 130,000 clones, approximately 85% found once. The source material was PBMCs, sampled after 24 months of ibrutinib treatment. These receptors came from a human donor with chronic lymphocytic leukemia.

In this sample, this clone turned up once. The chain couples TRBV6-6 to TRBJ2-7; D gene uncertain. The CDR3 sequence is 12 residues long. Trimming took 0 bases from V and 6 from J, leaving 6 bases between them. The germline V gene has CDR1 MNHNY and CDR2 SVGAGI (reference sequence). The CDR3 here is CASSYSHGEQYF. DNA for the CDR3: TGTGCCAGCAGTTACTCCCACGGCGAGCAGTACTTC.

The gene calls are TRBV5-1 and TRBJ1-1; possible D gene TRBD1, 6 bases. The CDR3 spans 16 residues. V was trimmed by 4 bases and J by 1 base, leaving 17 bases between them. Germline V gene sequence: CDR1 SGHRS, CDR2 YFSETQ. CDR3 sequence (DNA): TGCGCCAGCAGCCTCACAGGAGGGGGTCAGAACACTGAAGCTTTCTTT. It specifies CASSLTGGGQNTEAFF.

This clone turned up a few times. The sample contains more than one DNA sequence encoding this CDR3. V is TRBV18 and J is TRBJ1-5; unclear D gene. The V gene's germline CDR1 is KGHSH and CDR2 LQKENI. V lost 0 bases and J 6 bases, leaving 3 bases between the germline ends. This CDR3 is 12 amino acids long. The chain's CDR3 is CASSPPSQPQHF. The CDR3 nucleotides are TGTGCCAGCTCACCACCGAGTCAGCCCCAGCATTTT.

The J gene is TRBJ1-1, the V gene TRBV4-3; no clear D. The CDR3 is 13 amino acids. In germline, CDR1 is LGHNA, CDR2 YSLEER. Trimming removed 0 bases from V and 5 bases from J, with 7 bases in between. The CDR3 DNA reads as TGCGCCAGCAGCCAAGATCTCGGGACTGAAGCTTTCTTT. It encodes CASSQDLGTEAFF.

The genes are TRBV28 and TRBJ1-2, with unresolved D. Germline V CDR1 and CDR2: MDHEN, SYDVKM. This CDR3 region has 13 residues. V lost 8 bases and J lost 1, with 11 bases in between. The chain's CDR3 is CASGLTDNYGYTF. CDR3 nucleotide sequence: TGTGCCAGCGGACTAACGGATAACTATGGCTACACCTTC.

V gene TRBV13 combines with J gene TRBJ1-3; D not certain. Germline V gene lookup returns CDR1 PRHDT and CDR2 FYEKMQ (reference sequence). The CDR3 has 16 amino acids. Trimming took off 3 bases at V and 0 bases at J, with 12 bases between the two ends. The CDR3 sequence is CASSLKTLFSGNTIYF. The DNA for the CDR3 is TGTGCCAGCAGCTTGAAGACCCTGTTCTCTGGAAACACCATATATTTT. The full variable domain, rest sourced from reference TRBV13 and TRBJ1-3, is AAGVIQSPRHLIKEKRETATLKCYPIPRHDTVYWYQQGPGQDPQFLISFYEKMQSDKGSIPDRFSAQQFSDYHSELNMSSLELGDSALYFCASSLKTLFSGNTIYFGEGSWLTVV.

The chain links TRBV5-8 to TRBJ2-3; tentatively, D is TRBD2 (5 bases). This CDR3 comprises 16 residues. CDR1 and CDR2 from the germline V gene are SGHTS and YDEGEE. V was trimmed by 1 base and J by 2 bases, leaving 14 bases between them. CDR3 loop: CASSLRWGESTDTQYF. The CDR3 DNA sequence: TGTGCCAGCAGCTTGCGGTGGGGAGAGTCCACAGATACGCAGTATTTT.

The J gene is TRBJ2-2, the V gene TRBV18; 14 bases map to TRBD2. CDR3 size: 18 residues. Germline V CDR1 and CDR2: KGHSH, LQKENI. The V and J ends lost 5 bases and 7 bases, in that order; junction bases with no gene match: 12. The CDR3 spells CASSSRLAGGPNLGELFF. CDR3 DNA sequence: TGTGCCAGCTCATCAAGACTAGCGGGGGGGCCAAACCTCGGGGAGCTGTTTTTT.

The chain combines TRBV4-1 with TRBJ2-3; TRBD2 agrees at 10 bases. J lost 5 bases, V lost 3 bases, and 8 bases had no gene match. The germline gives CDR1 MGHRA, CDR2 YSYEKL. This CDR3 is 16 amino acids long. This CDR3 is CASSHTPSGSVDTQYF. The CDR3 nucleotides are TGCGCCAGCAGCCACACCCCTAGCGGGAGTGTAGATACGCAGTATTTT.

Notes on this clone: The sample contains more than one DNA sequence encoding this CDR3. The chain joins TRBV5-1 to TRBJ2-3, with TRBD1 identical over 7 bases. V trimming: 0 bases; J trimming: 2 bases; junction bases outside the gene matches: 12. In germline, CDR1 is SGHRS, CDR2 YFSETQ. CDR3 length: 18 residues. Here the CDR3 reads CASSLDPPGGASTDTQYF. The DNA for the CDR3 is TGCGCCAGCAGCTTGGACCCCCCAGGGGGTGCCTCCACAGATACGCAGTATTTT.

This chain connects TRBV4-1 to TRBJ2-1; no reliable D call. Germline V CDR1 and CDR2: MGHRA, YSYEKL. Trimming left V 0 bases short and J 4 bases short, with 13 bases between. This CDR3 is built from 16 residues. The CDR3 nucleotides are TGCGCCAGCAGCCAAGATTACATCCCCCCTTACAATGAGCAGTTCTTC. Its protein product is CASSQDYIPPYNEQFF.

The chain links TRBV7-9 to TRBJ1-3; TRBD1 might be the D (5 bases). The V end lost 4 bases, the J end lost 4 bases, and 8 bases lay between the germline ends. In germline, CDR1 is SEHNR, CDR2 FQNEAQ (reference sequence). This CDR3 comprises 13 residues. DNA of the CDR3: TGTGCCAGCAGCTCGCAGGGAGGAAACACCATATATTTT. Protein sequence: CASSSQGGNTIYF.

The chain joins TRBV28 to TRBJ2-1; D uncertain. Deletions cut 5 bases from V and 4 bases from J, with 3 bases between. CDR1 MDHEN and CDR2 SYDVKM come from the germline V gene. The length of the CDR3 is 11 residues. The DNA of the CDR3 is TGTGCCAGCAGTCAATACAATGAGCAGTTCTTC. As protein: CASSQYNEQFF.

V usage is TRBV27 and J usage is TRBJ2-1; D ambiguous. CDR1 is MNHEY and CDR2 is SMNVEV in the germline V gene (reference sequence). Trimming removed 5 bases at V and 11 bases at J, with 13 bases between. This CDR3 contains 12 residues. The CDR3, as DNA: TGTGCCAGCAGTGTACTGGTAGGGAAGCAGTTCTTC. It specifies CASSVLVGKQFF.

V gene TRBV5-1 combines with J gene TRBJ1-6; the D gene is possibly TRBD1 (5 bases). V gave up 2 bases and J gave up 10 bases, with 16 bases separating them. CDR3 length equals 15 residues. The V gene's germline CDR1 is SGHRS and CDR2 YFSETQ. CDR3 region: CASSFGEGRRSPLHF. The CDR3 nucleotides read TGCGCCAGCAGCTTTGGGGAGGGGAGAAGGTCACCCCTCCACTTT.

J is TRBJ2-2 and V is TRBV7-6; no clear D. Between the trimmed V and J ends, which lost 0 bases and 5 bases, there was a span of 16 bases. Germline values: CDR1 SGHVS, CDR2 FNYEAQ. The CDR3 runs to 17 residues. This CDR3 reads CASSLASAVGITGELFF. For the CDR3, the DNA is TGTGCCAGCAGCTTAGCCTCCGCGGTGGGGATTACCGGGGAGCTGTTTTTT.

The chain recombines TRBV19 with TRBJ1-2; the D is unclear. V was trimmed by 4 bases and J by 7 bases, leaving 19 bases between them. The length of the CDR3 is 15 residues. Germline values: CDR1 LNHDA, CDR2 SQIVND (reference sequence). The CDR3 coding sequence is TGTGCCAGTAGTACGCGAGGACCGCGCGCGACTGGCTACACCTTC. Translated: CASSTRGPRATGYTF.

The chain uses TRBV19 and TRBJ2-7, with 9 bases identical to TRBD1. This CDR3 is 15 amino acids long. Unmatched junction bases numbered 9, after V lost 1 base and J lost 8 bases. CDR1 is LNHDA and CDR2 is SQIVND in the germline V gene (reference sequence). The CDR3 loop is CASSIAGTGSFKQYF. The CDR3 DNA reads TGTGCCAGTAGTATAGCCGGGACAGGGTCTTTCAAGCAGTACTTC.

Here the CDR3 reads CASSQGMNTEAFF. CDR3 bases: TGTGCCAGCTCACAGGGGATGAACACTGAAGCTTTCTTT. V is TRBV18 and J is TRBJ1-1; TRBD1 is a possible D gene (5 bases). The CDR3 runs 13 residues. V was cut by 4 bases and J by 0 bases, with 6 bases left in between. The germline gives CDR1 KGHSH, CDR2 LQKENI.

V and J are TRBV9 and TRBJ2-1; TRBD2 agrees at 9 bases. The J segment lost 9 bases and the V segment lost 2 bases, leaving 6 bases of the junction unmatched. Looked up from germline, CDR1 is SGDLS and CDR2 is YYNGEE. This CDR3 comprises 14 residues. The CDR3 protein is CASSVGGGAGEQFF. In DNA, the CDR3 is TGTGCCAGCAGCGTTGGCGGGGGGGCAGGTGAGCAGTTCTTC.